The entry that follows covers one TCR beta chain sequence. The data were obtained in a study of cytomegalovirus exposure and HLA in healthy donors. 60 Vbeta and 13 Jbeta primers were used in PCR. Only in-frame clones appear in the TCRdb table, and some are missing; sequencing was by immunoSEQ multiplex PCR. This sample carries 200,000 to 250,000 clones, with 0.95% to 1.3% going to the ten biggest clones. The CDR3 is 15 residues long. From germline, CDR1 is SGHTA and CDR2 FQGNSA. The V and J ends lost 4 bases and 4 bases, in that order; junction bases with no gene match: 6. Input material: PBMCs. V usage is TRBV7-2 and J usage is TRBJ2-1; 8 bases align to TRBD2. The clonotype originates from a girl aged 2 to 10 in good health and CMV-seropositive. DNA for the CDR3: TGTGCCAGCAGCTCAGTAGCGGGAACGTACAATGAGCAGTTCTTC. Translated, it gives CASSSVAGTYNEQFF.